Listed here are 24 T cell receptor beta chains from one sample, sequenced in a study of T cell responses to AZD1222 COVID-19 vaccine. Measured with immunoSEQ multiplex PCR; TCRdb has only the in-frame clones, and not every one. The table includes about 84,000 clones, approximately 90% detected once. Sequenced material: peripheral blood, taken on day 0 of AZD1222 vaccination. These receptors all stem from an adult in good health.

The V gene is TRBV6-1, the J gene TRBJ1-5; D remains ambiguous. The CDR3 runs to 13 residues. Trimming left V 3 bases short and J 3 bases short, with 6 bases between. Germline-derived CDR1 and CDR2 are MNHNS and SASEGT. The CDR3 spells CASSDNYNQPQHF. CDR3 in DNA: TGTGCCAGCAGTGACAACTACAATCAGCCCCAGCATTTT.

The table lists this clone with a few counts. The chain links TRBV7-6 to TRBJ2-7; D remains unclear. Germline V lookup: CDR1 SGHVS, CDR2 FNYEAQ. CDR3 size: 14 residues. Trimming cost V 1 base and J 3 bases, with 10 bases left between them. This chain's CDR3 is CASSLEVLGYEQYF. The CDR3 DNA reads TGTGCCAGCAGCTTAGAAGTATTGGGCTACGAGCAGTACTTC.

This clone was detected only once. The V gene is TRBV9, the J gene TRBJ2-7; no definite D call. The V and J ends lost 4 bases and 6 bases respectively, with 14 bases between them. CDR1 and CDR2 (germline): SGDLS, YYNGEE. The CDR3 is 13 amino acids. The CDR3 nucleotides read TGTGCCAGCAGCCCCGAAGACTGGGGCGAGCAGTACTTC. The encoded protein is CASSPEDWGEQYF.

The CDR3 coding sequence is TGTGCCAGTAGTATCGGGGGACTAGCGGGGACAGATACGCAGTATTTT. Translating it yields CASSIGGLAGTDTQYF. V gene TRBV19 combines with J gene TRBJ2-3; 13 bases fit TRBD2. The CDR3 spans 16 residues. J gave up 3 bases and V 3 bases, and 3 bases lay outside the gene matches. CDR1 and CDR2 (germline): LNHDA, SQIVND (reference sequence).

The J gene is TRBJ1-4, the V gene TRBV6-5; D call uncertain. Trimming stripped 4 bases from V and 1 base from J, with 10 bases between. Looked up from germline, CDR1 is MNHEY and CDR2 is SVGAGI. This CDR3 is built from 15 residues. This CDR3 is CASSFLVGTNEKLFF. As DNA, the CDR3 is TGTGCCAGCAGTTTCCTCGTGGGAACTAATGAAAAACTGTTTTTT.

This chain links TRBV27 with TRBJ2-7; 12 nucleotides match TRBD2. Germline V CDR1 and CDR2: MNHEY, SMNVEV (reference sequence). The trim removed 2 bases at V and 3 bases at J, leaving 11 bases unmatched. The CDR3 contains 18 residues. The CDR3 region is CASSLGASGRALFYEQYF. In nucleotides, the CDR3 is TGTGCCAGCAGTTTAGGGGCTAGCGGGAGGGCCCTCTTCTACGAGCAGTACTTC.

CDR3 amino acids: CASSFRTATDTQYF. In DNA, the CDR3 is TGTGCCAGCAGCTTTAGAACCGCCACAGATACGCAGTATTTT. V and J are TRBV7-3 and TRBJ2-3; D is undetermined. There are 14 residues in the CDR3. Germline loops: CDR1 SGHTA, CDR2 FQGTGA. V was shortened by 3 bases and J by 2 bases, with 9 bases between the two germline ends.

This chain connects TRBV5-1 to TRBJ1-1, with D tentatively TRBD1 (5 bases). CDR3 size: 15 residues. The germline V and J ends were trimmed by 5 bases and 0 bases, with 14 bases remaining between them. Germline CDR1 is SGHRS and CDR2 is YFSETQ. CDR3 protein: CASSQTLRVNTEAFF. The CDR3 DNA is TGCGCCAGCAGTCAAACCCTCAGGGTGAACACTGAAGCTTTCTTT.

This chain connects TRBV30 to TRBJ2-7, with 9 nucleotides matching TRBD1. The CDR3 covers 14 residues. J was trimmed by 3 bases and V by 0 bases; bases with no gene match: 3. Germline values: CDR1 GTSNPN, CDR2 SVGIG (reference sequence). In nucleotides, the CDR3 is TGTGCCTGGAGTGTCGGACAGGGGCACTACGAGCAGTACTTC. Translated: CAWSVGQGHYEQYF.

The rearrangement joins TRBV30 to TRBJ2-2; D not resolved. V was cut by 5 bases and J by 0 bases, with 7 bases left in between. In germline, CDR1 is GTSNPN, CDR2 SVGIG (reference sequence). There are 13 residues in the CDR3. CDR3 nucleotide sequence: TGTGCCTGGGCCCAGCCGAACACCGGGGAGCTGTTTTTT. Translating gives CAWAQPNTGELFF.

The CDR3 region has the DNA TGCGCCAGCAGCTTGGAAGGGGGAAATAGCAATCAGCCCCAGCATTTT. It specifies CASSLEGGNSNQPQHF. The chain combines TRBV5-1 with TRBJ1-5; a weak D match, TRBD1 (6 bases). The V end lost 0 bases, the J end lost 0 bases, and 10 bases lay between the germline ends. The CDR3 is 16 amino acids. The germline V gene encodes CDR1 SGHRS and CDR2 YFSETQ.

V is TRBV6-5 and J is TRBJ2-3; 9 bases fit TRBD2. CDR1 MNHEY and CDR2 SVGAGI come from the germline V gene. J lost 6 bases, V lost 1 base, and 2 bases had no gene match. This CDR3 spans 14 amino acids. This chain's CDR3 is CASSYLAGGDTQYF. DNA of the CDR3: TGTGCCAGCAGTTACTTGGCGGGAGGGGATACGCAGTATTTT.

This clone has just one count. The CDR3 DNA follows: TGCAGCGTTGCCAGGGGGAACACTGAAGCTTTCTTT. Its translation: CSVARGNTEAFF. The chain combines TRBV29-1 with TRBJ1-1; D might be TRBD1 (6 bases). CDR1 is SQVTM, CDR2 ANQGSEA, per germline. Trimming stripped 4 bases from V and 1 base from J, with 7 bases between. CDR3 length: 12 residues.

V gene TRBV7-3 combines with J gene TRBJ1-1, with a tentative D call TRBD1 (5 bases). The germline V gene encodes CDR1 SGHTA and CDR2 FQGTGA. The length of the CDR3 is 13 residues. Trimming pared 1 base from V and 11 bases from J, leaving 14 bases between. The CDR3 DNA is TGTGCCAGCAGCTTAAACGAGGGGTTGGGGGCTTTCTTT. Its translation is CASSLNEGLGAFF.

The V gene is TRBV9, the J gene TRBJ2-7; the D is unclear. Trimming left V 1 base short and J 3 bases short, with 11 bases between. Germline loops: CDR1 SGDLS, CDR2 YYNGEE. The CDR3 spans 14 residues. This chain's CDR3 is CASSVLVGSYEQYF. CDR3 DNA sequence: TGTGCCAGCAGCGTACTAGTTGGTAGCTACGAGCAGTACTTC.

V gene TRBV2 combines with J gene TRBJ2-2; D is unclear. Germline V gives CDR1 SNHLY, CDR2 FYNNEI. This CDR3 contains 15 residues. V was cut by 6 bases and J by 0 bases, with 11 bases left in between. CDR3: CASRPSFANTGELFF. The CDR3 DNA reads as TGTGCCAGCAGGCCCAGTTTCGCGAACACCGGGGAGCTGTTTTTT.

The rearrangement joins TRBV5-8 to TRBJ2-1; 7 nucleotides match TRBD1. After removal of 1 base from V and 12 bases from J, the junction contained 16 bases not matched to a gene. CDR1 and CDR2 (germline): SGHTS, YDEGEE. The CDR3 length is 16 residues. The DNA for the CDR3 is TGTGCCAGCAGCTTGAGGGTTTGGAGACAGGGTTCCTTGCAGTTCTTC. It yields the protein CASSLRVWRQGSLQFF.

CDR3 DNA sequence: TGCGCCAGCAGCCAAGTAATAAGCTCTGGAAACACCATATATTTT. Translation gives CASSQVISSGNTIYF. V and J are TRBV4-1 and TRBJ1-3; D uncertain. CDR1 MGHRA and CDR2 YSYEKL come from the germline V gene. There are 15 residues in the CDR3. The V gene lost 1 base and the J gene lost 0 bases, with 7 bases spanning the gap.

The chain is built from TRBV30 and TRBJ1-2; maybe TRBD1 (6 bases). Germline V CDR1 and CDR2: GTSNPN, SVGIG (reference sequence). The V end was cut by 2 bases, the J end by 4 bases, with 11 bases between. The CDR3 loop spans 13 amino acids. The CDR3 DNA follows: TGTGCCTGGAGTTCGCAGGGGCCCTATGGCTACACCTTC. Its protein product is CAWSSQGPYGYTF.

J is TRBJ2-2 and V is TRBV6-4; D is undetermined. The ends were cut back, 2 bases at V and 3 bases at J, with 7 bases in the middle. The CDR3 spans 14 residues. Germline V gene data show CDR1 as MRHNA and CDR2 as SNTAGT. The CDR3 reads CASSDEAYTGELFF. The CDR3 DNA follows: TGTGCCAGCAGTGACGAGGCCTACACCGGGGAGCTGTTTTTT.

This rearrangement joins TRBV10-3 to TRBJ2-2; weak D call: TRBD2 (6 bases). This CDR3 is 15 amino acids long. Germline V gene data show CDR1 as ENHRY and CDR2 as SYGVKD. V was clipped by 4 bases and J by 0 bases, with 9 bases between them. CDR3 DNA: TGTGCCATCAGTGCCTGGGGGGCGAACACCGGGGAGCTGTTTTTT. This codes for CAISAWGANTGELFF.

The chain uses TRBV30 and TRBJ2-3; no reliable D call. The CDR3 length is 14 residues. The V gene's germline CDR1 is GTSNPN and CDR2 SVGIG (reference sequence). V was shortened by 3 bases and J by 5 bases, with 15 bases between the two germline ends. Here the CDR3 reads CAWSSPPLGDTQYF. The CDR3 coding sequence is TGTGCCTGGAGCTCTCCCCCTCTTGGAGATACGCAGTATTTT.

The chain carries TRBV5-8 and TRBJ2-2; the D gene is possibly TRBD2 (6 bases). Germline assignment: CDR1 SGHTS and CDR2 YDEGEE. V was trimmed by 1 base and J by 7 bases, leaving 14 bases between them. The CDR3 runs to 15 residues. CDR3 amino acids: CASSLSRARGGELFF. CDR3 DNA: TGTGCCAGCAGCTTGTCGCGGGCGCGGGGCGGGGAGCTGTTTTTT.

The chain has TRBV5-5 and TRBJ2-5, with 7 bases lining up with TRBD1. With 0 bases clipped from V and 1 base from J, the junction kept 6 bases outside the gene matches. The CDR3 loop spans 16 amino acids. Looked up from germline, CDR1 is SGHKS and CDR2 is YYEKEE (reference sequence). This CDR3 reads CASSLDQGVTQETQYF. CDR3 DNA: TGTGCCAGCAGCTTGGATCAGGGGGTAACCCAAGAGACCCAGTACTTC.